This T cell receptor beta chain was retrieved from a study of T-cell reconstitution after alpha-beta-depleted transplantation in children. Trimming took 7 bases from V and 5 from J; bases not matched to a gene: 7. The germline V gene encodes CDR1 MGHDK and CDR2 SYGVNS. The CDR3 length is 14 residues. Preparing the TCRbeta library involved the use of unique molecular identifiers. TCRdb recomputed calls from the PCR reads with MiXCR, one row per CDR3 protein. The data contain almost 400,000 distinct CDR3 sequences, around 20% of them singletons. The source material was PBMCs from the stem cell graft donor, sampled from the stem cell graft. The chain combines TRBV25-1 with TRBJ2-5, with 10 nucleotides matching TRBD2. This receptor was obtained from a human donor who donated a stem cell graft to a child with acute myeloid leukemia. CDR3 region: CASTQREGQETQYF. The CDR3 region has the DNA TGTGCCAGCACCCAGCGGGAGGGCCAGGAGACCCAGTACTTC.